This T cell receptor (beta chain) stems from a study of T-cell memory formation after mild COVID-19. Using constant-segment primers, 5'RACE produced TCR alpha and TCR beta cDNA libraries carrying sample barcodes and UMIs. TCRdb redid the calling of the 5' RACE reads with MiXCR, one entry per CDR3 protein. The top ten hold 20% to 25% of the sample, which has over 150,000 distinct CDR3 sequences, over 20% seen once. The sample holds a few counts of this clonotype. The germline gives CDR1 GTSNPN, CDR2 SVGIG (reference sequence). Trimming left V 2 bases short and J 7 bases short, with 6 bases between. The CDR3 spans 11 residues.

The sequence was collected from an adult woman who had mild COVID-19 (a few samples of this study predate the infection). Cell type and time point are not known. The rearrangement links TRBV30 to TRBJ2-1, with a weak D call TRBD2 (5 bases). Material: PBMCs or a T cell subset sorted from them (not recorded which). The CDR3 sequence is CAWSSGNEQFF. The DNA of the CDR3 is TGTGCCTGGAGTAGCGGAAATGAGCAGTTCTTC.